This T cell receptor (beta chain) emerged from a study of T cells after yellow fever vaccination. In TCRdb, the 5' RACE reads were re-called with MiXCR into one record per CDR3 protein. The sample has roughly 150,000 distinct CDR3 sequences, 6% to 7.5% seen once; the top ten hold 2.5%. The germline gives CDR1 SGHRS, CDR2 YFSETQ. The CDR3 runs to 15 residues. Trimming stripped 0 bases from V and 2 bases from J, with 11 bases between. This clonotype was counted ten times or more. This sequence joins TRBV5-1 and TRBJ2-5, with D possibly being TRBD2 (6 bases). The clonotype was recovered from a man in his late teens or twenties who received the YFV17D yellow fever vaccine. This specimen consisted of CD4+ T cells sorted from PBMCs, obtained 5 to 6 days after the first yellow fever vaccination. The DNA for the CDR3 is TGCGCCAGCAGCTTGGACCCGGCGGGGCAAGAGACCCAGTACTTC. Protein: CASSLDPAGQETQYF. The full variable domain, completed using reference TRBV5-1 and TRBJ2-5, is KAGVTQTPRYLIKTRGQQVTLSCSPISGHRSVSWYQQTPGQGLQFLFEYFSETQRNKGNFPGRFSGRQFSNSRSEMNVSTLELGDSALYLCASSLDPAGQETQYFGPGTRLLVL.